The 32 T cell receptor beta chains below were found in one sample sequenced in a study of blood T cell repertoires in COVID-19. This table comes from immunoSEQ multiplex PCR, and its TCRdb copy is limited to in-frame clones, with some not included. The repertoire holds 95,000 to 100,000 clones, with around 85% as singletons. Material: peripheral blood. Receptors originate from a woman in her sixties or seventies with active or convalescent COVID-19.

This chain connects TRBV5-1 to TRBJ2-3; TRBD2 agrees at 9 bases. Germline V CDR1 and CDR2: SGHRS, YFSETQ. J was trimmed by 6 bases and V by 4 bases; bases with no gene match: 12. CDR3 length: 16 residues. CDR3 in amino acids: CASSPTGTSYFDTQYF. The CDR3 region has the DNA TGCGCCAGCAGCCCCACCGGGACTAGCTATTTCGATACGCAGTATTTT.

Here the CDR3 DNA reads TGTGCCAGCAGTTACACAACCTTCGGGACAGGGACGGGTCATAGCACAGATACGCAGTATTTT. It is translated as CASSYTTFGTGTGHSTDTQYF. The rearrangement joins TRBV6-2 or TRBV6-3 to TRBJ2-3; TRBD1 matches at 9 bases. J gave up 0 bases and V 2 bases, and 18 bases lay outside the gene matches. Germline V gives CDR1 MNHEY, CDR2 SVGEGT. This CDR3 comprises 21 residues.

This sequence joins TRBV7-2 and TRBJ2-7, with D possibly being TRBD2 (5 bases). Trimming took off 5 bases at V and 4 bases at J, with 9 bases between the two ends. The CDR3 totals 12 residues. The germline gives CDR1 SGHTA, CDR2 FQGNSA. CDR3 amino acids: CASSPPGYEQYF. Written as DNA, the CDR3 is TGTGCCAGCAGCCCCCCGGGGTACGAGCAGTACTTC.

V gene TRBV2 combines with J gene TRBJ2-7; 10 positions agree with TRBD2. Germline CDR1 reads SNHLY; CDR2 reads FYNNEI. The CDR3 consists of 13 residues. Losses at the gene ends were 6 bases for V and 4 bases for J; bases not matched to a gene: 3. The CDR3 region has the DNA TGTGCCAGCAGCCTACTAGCGGGATACGAGCAGTACTTC. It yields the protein CASSLLAGYEQYF. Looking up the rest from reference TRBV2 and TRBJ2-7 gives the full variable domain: EPEVTQTPSHQVTQMGQEVILRCVPISNHLYFYWYRQILGQKVEFLVSFYNNEISEKSEIFDDQFSVERPDGSNFTLKIRSTKLEDSAMYFCASSLLAGYEQYFGPGTRLTVT.

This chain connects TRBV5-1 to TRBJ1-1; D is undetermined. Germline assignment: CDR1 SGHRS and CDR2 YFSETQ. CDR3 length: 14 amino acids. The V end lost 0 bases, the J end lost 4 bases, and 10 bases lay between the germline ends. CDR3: CASSLVGEGTEAFF. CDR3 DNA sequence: TGCGCCAGCAGCTTGGTCGGGGAGGGCACTGAAGCTTTCTTT. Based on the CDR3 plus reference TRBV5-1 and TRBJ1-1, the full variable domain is KAGVTQTPRYLIKTRGQQVTLSCSPISGHRSVSWYQQTPGQGLQFLFEYFSETQRNKGNFPGRFSGRQFSNSRSEMNVSTLELGDSALYLCASSLVGEGTEAFFGQGTRLTVV.

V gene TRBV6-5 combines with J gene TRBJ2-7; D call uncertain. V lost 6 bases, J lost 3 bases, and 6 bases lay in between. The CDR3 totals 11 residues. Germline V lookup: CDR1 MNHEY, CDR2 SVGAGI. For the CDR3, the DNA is TGTGCCAGCAGGAGTGTCTACGAGCAGTACTTC. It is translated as CASRSVYEQYF.

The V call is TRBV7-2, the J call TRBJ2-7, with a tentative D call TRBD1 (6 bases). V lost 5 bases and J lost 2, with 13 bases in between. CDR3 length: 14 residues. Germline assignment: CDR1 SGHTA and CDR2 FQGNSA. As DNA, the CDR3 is TGTGCCAGCAGCATCCACAGGGATACCTACGAGCAGTACTTC. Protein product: CASSIHRDTYEQYF.

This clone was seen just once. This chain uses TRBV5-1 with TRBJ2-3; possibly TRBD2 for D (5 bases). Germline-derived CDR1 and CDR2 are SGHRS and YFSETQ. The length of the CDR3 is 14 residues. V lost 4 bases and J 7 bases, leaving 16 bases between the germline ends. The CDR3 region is CASSPDGSGNTQYF. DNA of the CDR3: TGCGCCAGCAGCCCGGATGGGTCGGGGAATACGCAGTATTTT.

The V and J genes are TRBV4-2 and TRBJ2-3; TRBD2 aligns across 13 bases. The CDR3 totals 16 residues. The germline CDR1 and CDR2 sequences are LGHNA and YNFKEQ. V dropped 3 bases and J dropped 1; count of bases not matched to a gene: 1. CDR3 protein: CASSQGTSGGTDTQYF. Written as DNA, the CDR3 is TGTGCCAGCAGCCAGGGGACTAGCGGGGGCACAGATACGCAGTATTTT.

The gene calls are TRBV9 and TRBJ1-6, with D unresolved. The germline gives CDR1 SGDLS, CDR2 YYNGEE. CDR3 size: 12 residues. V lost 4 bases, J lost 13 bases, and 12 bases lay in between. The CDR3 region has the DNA TGTGCCAGCAGCTCACCCTCCGAGCCCCTCCACTTT. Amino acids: CASSSPSEPLHF. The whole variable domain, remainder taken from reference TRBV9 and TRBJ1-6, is DSGVTQTPKHLITATGQRVTLRCSPRSGDLSVYWYQQSLDQGLQFLIQYYNGEERAKGNILERFSAQQFPDLHSELNLSSLELGDSALYFCASSSPSEPLHFGNGTRLTVT.

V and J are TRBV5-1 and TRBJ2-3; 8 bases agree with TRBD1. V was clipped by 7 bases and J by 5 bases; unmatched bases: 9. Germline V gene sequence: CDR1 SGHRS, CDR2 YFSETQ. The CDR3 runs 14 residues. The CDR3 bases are TGCGCCAGCTGGGAGACAGGGGTTGTAGATACGCAGTATTTT. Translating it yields CASWETGVVDTQYF.

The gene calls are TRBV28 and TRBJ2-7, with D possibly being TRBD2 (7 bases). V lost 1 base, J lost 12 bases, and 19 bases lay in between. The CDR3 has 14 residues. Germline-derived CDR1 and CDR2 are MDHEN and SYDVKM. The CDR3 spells CASSLSKGGSLGYF. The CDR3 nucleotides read TGTGCCAGCAGTTTATCAAAGGGGGGGTCCCTTGGGTACTTC.

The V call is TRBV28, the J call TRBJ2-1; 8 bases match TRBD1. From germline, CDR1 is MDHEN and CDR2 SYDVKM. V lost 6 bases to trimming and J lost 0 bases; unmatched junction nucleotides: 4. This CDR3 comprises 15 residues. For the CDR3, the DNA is TGTGCCAGCAGCCGGACAGGGAGCTCCTACAATGAGCAGTTCTTC. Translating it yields CASSRTGSSYNEQFF.

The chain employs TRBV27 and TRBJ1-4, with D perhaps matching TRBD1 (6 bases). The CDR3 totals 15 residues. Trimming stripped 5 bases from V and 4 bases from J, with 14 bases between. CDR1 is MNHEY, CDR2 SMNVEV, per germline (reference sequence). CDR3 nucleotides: TGTGCCAGCAGTGGAAGGACAGAGTTTAATGAAAAACTGTTTTTT. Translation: CASSGRTEFNEKLFF.

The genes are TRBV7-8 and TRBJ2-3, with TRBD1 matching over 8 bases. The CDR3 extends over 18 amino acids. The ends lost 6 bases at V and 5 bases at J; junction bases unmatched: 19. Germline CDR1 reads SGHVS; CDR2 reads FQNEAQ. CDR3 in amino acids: CASSSDRNRQGAGDTQYF. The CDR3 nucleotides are TGTGCCAGCAGTTCAGACAGGAATCGCCAGGGGGCCGGAGATACGCAGTATTTT. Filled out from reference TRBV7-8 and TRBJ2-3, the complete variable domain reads GAGVSQSPRYKVAKRGQDVALRCDPISGHVSLFWYQQALGQGPEFLTYFQNEAQLDKSGLPSDRFFAERPEGSVSTLKIQRTQQEDSAVYLCASSSDRNRQGAGDTQYFGPGTRLTVL.

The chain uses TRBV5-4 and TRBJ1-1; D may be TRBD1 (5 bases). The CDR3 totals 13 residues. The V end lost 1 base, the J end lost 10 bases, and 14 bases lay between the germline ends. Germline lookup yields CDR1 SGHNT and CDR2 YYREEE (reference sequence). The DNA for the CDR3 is TGTGCCAGCAGCTTGAATCGGCAGGGTAGAGCTTTCTTT. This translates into CASSLNRQGRAFF.

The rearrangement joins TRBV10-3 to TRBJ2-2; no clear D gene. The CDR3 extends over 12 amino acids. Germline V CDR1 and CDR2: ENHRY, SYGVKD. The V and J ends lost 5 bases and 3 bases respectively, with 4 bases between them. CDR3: CAISRDTGELFF. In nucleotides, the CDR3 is TGTGCCATCAGTCGGGACACCGGGGAGCTGTTTTTT.

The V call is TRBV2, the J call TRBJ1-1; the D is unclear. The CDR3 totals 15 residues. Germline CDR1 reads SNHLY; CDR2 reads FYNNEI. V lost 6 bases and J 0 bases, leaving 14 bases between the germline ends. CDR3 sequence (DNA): TGTGCCAGCAGGGACTCAGGAGGGATGAACACTGAAGCTTTCTTT. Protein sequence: CASRDSGGMNTEAFF.

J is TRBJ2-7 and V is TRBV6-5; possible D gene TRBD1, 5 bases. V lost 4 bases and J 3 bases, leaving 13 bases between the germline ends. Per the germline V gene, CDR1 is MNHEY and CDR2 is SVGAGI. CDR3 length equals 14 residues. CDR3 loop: CASSSMTEVYEQYF. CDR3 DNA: TGTGCCAGCAGTTCTATGACAGAAGTCTACGAGCAGTACTTC.

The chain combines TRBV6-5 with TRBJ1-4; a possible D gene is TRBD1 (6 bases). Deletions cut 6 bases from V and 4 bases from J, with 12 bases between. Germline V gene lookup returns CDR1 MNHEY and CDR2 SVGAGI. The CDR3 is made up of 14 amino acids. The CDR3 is CASRGSRGNEKLFF. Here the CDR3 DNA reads TGTGCCAGCAGAGGATCCAGGGGTAATGAAAAACTGTTTTTT.

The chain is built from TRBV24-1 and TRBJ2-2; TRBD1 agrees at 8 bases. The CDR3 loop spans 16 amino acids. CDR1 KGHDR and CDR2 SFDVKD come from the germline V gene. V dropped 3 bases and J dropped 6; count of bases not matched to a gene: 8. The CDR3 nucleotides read TGTGCCACCAGTGATCCAAGGACAGGGAAGGCCGGGGAGCTGTTTTTT. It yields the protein CATSDPRTGKAGELFF.

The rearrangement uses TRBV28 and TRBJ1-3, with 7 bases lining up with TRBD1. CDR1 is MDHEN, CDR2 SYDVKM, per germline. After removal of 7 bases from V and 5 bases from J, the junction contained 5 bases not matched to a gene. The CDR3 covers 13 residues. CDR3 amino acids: CASTRTGRNTIYF. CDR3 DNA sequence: TGTGCCAGCACCCGGACAGGTAGAAACACCATATATTTT.

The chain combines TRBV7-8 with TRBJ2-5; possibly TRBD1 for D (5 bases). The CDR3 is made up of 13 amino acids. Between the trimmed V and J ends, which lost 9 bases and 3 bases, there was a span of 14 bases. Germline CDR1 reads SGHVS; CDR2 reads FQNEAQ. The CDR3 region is CASIKGLKETQYF. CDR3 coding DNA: TGTGCCAGTATCAAGGGGCTCAAAGAGACCCAGTACTTC. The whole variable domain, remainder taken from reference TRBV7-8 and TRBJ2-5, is GAGVSQSPRYKVAKRGQDVALRCDPISGHVSLFWYQQALGQGPEFLTYFQNEAQLDKSGLPSDRFFAERPEGSVSTLKIQRTQQEDSAVYLCASIKGLKETQYFGPGTRLLVL.

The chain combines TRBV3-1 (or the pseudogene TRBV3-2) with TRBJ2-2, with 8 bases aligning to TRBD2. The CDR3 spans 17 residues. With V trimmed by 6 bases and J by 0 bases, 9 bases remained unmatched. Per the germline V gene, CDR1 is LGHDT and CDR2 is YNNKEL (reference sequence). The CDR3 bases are TGTGCCAGCAGTCTTTGGAGCGGGGGTCCGAACACCGGGGAGCTGTTTTTT. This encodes CASSLWSGGPNTGELFF.

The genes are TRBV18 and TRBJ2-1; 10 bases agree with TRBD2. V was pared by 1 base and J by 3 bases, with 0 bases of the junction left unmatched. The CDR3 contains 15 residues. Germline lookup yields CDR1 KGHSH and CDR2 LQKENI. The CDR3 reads CASSPLAGGYNEQFF. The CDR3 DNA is TGTGCCAGCTCACCACTAGCGGGGGGCTACAATGAGCAGTTCTTC.

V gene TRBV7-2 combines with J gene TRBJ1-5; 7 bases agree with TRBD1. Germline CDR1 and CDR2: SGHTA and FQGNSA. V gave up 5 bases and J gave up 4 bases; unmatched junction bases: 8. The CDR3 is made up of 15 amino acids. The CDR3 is CASSQGTVPNQPQHF. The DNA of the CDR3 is TGTGCCAGCAGCCAGGGGACAGTACCTAATCAGCCCCAGCATTTT.

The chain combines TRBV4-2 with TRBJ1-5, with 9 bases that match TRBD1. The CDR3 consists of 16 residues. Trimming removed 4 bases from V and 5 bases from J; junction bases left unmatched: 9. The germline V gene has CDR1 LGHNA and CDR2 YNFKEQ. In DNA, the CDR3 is TGTGCCAGCAGCCTTTCAACAGGGGGCGTCCATCAGCCCCAGCATTTT. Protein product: CASSLSTGGVHQPQHF.

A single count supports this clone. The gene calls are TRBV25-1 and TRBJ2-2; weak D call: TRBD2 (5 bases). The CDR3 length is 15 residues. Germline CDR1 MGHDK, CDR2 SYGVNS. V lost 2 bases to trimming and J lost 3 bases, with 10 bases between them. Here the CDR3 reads CASSESLRDTGELFF. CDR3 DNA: TGTGCCAGCAGTGAAAGTCTGAGGGACACCGGGGAGCTGTTTTTT.

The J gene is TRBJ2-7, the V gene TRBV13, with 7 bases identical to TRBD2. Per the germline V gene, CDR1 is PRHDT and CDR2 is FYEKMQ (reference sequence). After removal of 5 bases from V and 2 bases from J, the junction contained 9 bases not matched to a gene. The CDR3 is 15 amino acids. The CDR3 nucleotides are TGTGCCAGCAGCCCGGGGAGGGCCAGGGCCTACGAGCAGTACTTC. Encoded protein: CASSPGRARAYEQYF. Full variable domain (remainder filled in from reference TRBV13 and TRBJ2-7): AAGVIQSPRHLIKEKRETATLKCYPIPRHDTVYWYQQGPGQDPQFLISFYEKMQSDKGSIPDRFSAQQFSDYHSELNMSSLELGDSALYFCASSPGRARAYEQYFGPGTRLTVT.

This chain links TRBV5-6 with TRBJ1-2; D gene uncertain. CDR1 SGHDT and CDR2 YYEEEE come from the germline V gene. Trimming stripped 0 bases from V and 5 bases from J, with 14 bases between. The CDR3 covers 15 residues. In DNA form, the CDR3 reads TGTGCCAGCAGCTTGGAGAGAACCCTACCTTATGGCTACACCTTC. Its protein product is CASSLERTLPYGYTF.

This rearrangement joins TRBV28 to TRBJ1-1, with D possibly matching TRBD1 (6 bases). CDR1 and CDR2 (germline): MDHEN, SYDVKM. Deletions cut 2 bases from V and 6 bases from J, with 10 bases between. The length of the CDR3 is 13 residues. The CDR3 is CASSLTGRSEAFF. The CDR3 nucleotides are TGTGCCAGCAGTTTAACAGGGAGATCTGAAGCTTTCTTT.

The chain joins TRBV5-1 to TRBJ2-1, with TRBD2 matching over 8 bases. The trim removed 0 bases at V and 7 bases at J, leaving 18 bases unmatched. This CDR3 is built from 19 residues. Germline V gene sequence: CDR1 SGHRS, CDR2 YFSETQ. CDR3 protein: CASSLEGHASGQKGNEQFF. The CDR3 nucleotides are TGCGCCAGCAGCTTGGAGGGTCACGCTAGCGGGCAGAAGGGTAATGAGCAGTTCTTC.